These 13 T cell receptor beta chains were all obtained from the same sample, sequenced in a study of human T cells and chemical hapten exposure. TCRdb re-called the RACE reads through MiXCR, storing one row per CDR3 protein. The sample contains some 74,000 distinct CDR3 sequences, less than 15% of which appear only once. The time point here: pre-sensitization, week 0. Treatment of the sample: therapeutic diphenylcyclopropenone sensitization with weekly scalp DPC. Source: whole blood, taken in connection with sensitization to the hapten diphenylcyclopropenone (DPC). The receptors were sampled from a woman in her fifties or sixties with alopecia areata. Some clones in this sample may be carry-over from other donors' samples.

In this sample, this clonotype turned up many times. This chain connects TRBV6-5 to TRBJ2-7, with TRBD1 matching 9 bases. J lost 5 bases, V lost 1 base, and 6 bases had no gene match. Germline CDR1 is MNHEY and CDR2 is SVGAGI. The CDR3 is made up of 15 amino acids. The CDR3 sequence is CASSYFGTGLNEQYF. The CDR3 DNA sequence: TGTGCCAGCAGTTACTTCGGGACAGGGTTGAACGAGCAGTACTTC.

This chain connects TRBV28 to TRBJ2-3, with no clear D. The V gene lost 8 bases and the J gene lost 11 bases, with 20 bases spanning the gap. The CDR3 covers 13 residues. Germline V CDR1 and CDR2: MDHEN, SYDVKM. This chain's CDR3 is CASRPPSAQMQYF. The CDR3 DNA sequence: TGTGCCAGCCGACCCCCGTCAGCACAGATGCAGTATTTT. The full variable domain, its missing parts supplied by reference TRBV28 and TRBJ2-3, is DVKVTQSSRYLVKRTGEKVFLECVQDMDHENMFWYRQDPGLGLRLIYFSYDVKMKEKGDIPEGYSVSREKKERFSLILESASTNQTSMYLCASRPPSAQMQYFGPGTRLTVL.

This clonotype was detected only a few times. Written as DNA, the CDR3 is TGTGCCAGCTCACCTCTGGACTCTGGGACTGAAGCTTTCTTT. This codes for CASSPLDSGTEAFF. V gene TRBV18 combines with J gene TRBJ1-1; D gene uncertain. CDR3 length equals 14 residues. Per germline, CDR1 KGHSH and CDR2 LQKENI. Trimming stripped 3 bases from V and 5 bases from J, with 13 bases between. Drawing the rest from reference TRBV18 and TRBJ1-1, the complete variable domain is NAGVMQNPRHLVRRRGQEARLRCSPMKGHSHVYWYRQLPEEGLKFMVYLQKENIIDESGMPKERFSAEFPKEGPSILRIQQVVRGDSAAYFCASSPLDSGTEAFFGQGTRLTVV.

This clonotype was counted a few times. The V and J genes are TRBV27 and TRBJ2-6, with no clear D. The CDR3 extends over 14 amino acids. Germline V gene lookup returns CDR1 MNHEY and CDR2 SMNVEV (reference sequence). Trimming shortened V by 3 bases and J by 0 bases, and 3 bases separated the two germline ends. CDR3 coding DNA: TGTGCCAGCAGTTTTGGCTCTGGGGCCAACGTCCTGACTTTC. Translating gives CASSFGSGANVLTF.

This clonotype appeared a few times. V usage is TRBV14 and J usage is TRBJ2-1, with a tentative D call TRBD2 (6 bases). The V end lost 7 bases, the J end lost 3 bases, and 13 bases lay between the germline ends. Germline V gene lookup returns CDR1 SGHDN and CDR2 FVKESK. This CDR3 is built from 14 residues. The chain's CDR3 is CASNPTSRYNEQFF. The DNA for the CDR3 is TGTGCCAGCAACCCGACTAGTCGCTACAATGAGCAGTTCTTC.

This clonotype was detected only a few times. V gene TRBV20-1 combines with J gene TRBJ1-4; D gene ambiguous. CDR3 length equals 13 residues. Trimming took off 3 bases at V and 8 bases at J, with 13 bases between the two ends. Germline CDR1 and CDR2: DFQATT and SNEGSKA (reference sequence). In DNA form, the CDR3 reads TGCAGTGCTAGTTCCGGGTTAAGAGAAAAACTGTTTTTT. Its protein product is CSASSGLREKLFF.

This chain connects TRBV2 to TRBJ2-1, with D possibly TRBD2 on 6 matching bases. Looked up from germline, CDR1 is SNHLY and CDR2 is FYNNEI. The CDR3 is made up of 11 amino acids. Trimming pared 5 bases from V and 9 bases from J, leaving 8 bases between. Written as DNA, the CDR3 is TGTGCCAGCAGTCTAGCGACTGAGCAGTTCTTC. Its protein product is CASSLATEQFF.

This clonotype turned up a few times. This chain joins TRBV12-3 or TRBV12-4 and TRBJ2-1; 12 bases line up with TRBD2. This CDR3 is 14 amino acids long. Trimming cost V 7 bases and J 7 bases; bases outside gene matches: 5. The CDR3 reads CASKGLAGRNEQFF. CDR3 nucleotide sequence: TGTGCCAGCAAAGGACTAGCGGGACGAAATGAGCAGTTCTTC.

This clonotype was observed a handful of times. CDR3 nucleotides: TGTGCCAGCATATCAGGGGGCAATCAGCCCCAGCATTTT. Translation: CASISGGNQPQHF. The chain joins TRBV6-1 to TRBJ1-5; D is possibly TRBD1 (6 bases). The germline CDR1 and CDR2 sequences are MNHNS and SASEGT. The CDR3 is 13 residues long. Trimming shortened V by 7 bases and J by 2 bases, and 9 bases separated the two germline ends.

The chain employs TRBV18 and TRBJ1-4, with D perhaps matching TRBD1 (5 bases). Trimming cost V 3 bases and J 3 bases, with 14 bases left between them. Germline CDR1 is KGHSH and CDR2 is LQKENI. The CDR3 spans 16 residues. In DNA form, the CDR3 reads TGTGCCAGCTCACCGTCCATCGACAGCGCTAATGAAAAACTGTTTTTT. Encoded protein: CASSPSIDSANEKLFF. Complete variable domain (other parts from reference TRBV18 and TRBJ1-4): NAGVMQNPRHLVRRRGQEARLRCSPMKGHSHVYWYRQLPEEGLKFMVYLQKENIIDESGMPKERFSAEFPKEGPSILRIQQVVRGDSAAYFCASSPSIDSANEKLFFGSGTQLSVL.

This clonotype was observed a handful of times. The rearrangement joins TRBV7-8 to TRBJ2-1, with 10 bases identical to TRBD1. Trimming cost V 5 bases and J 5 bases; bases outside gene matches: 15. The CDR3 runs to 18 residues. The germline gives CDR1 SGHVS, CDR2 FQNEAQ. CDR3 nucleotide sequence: TGTGCCAGCAGCCCCGGGACAGGGGCCCAGCGGGCAAACAATGAGCAGTTCTTC. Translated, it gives CASSPGTGAQRANNEQFF.

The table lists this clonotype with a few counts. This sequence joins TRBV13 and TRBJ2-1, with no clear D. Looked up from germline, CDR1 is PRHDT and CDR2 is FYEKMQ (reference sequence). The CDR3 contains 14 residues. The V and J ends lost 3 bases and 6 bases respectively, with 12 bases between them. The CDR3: CASSFGSWGNEQFF. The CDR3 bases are TGTGCCAGCAGCTTCGGATCCTGGGGCAATGAGCAGTTCTTC. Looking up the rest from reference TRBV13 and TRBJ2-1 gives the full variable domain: AAGVIQSPRHLIKEKRETATLKCYPIPRHDTVYWYQQGPGQDPQFLISFYEKMQSDKGSIPDRFSAQQFSDYHSELNMSSLELGDSALYFCASSFGSWGNEQFFGPGTRLTVL.

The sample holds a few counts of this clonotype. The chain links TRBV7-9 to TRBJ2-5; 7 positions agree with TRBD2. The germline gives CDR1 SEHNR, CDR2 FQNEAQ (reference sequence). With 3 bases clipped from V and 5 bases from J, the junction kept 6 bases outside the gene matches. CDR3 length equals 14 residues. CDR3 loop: CASSFRGSDETQYF. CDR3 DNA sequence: TGTGCCAGCAGCTTCCGCGGGAGCGATGAGACCCAGTACTTC.